Listed here is a single TCR beta chain. Antigen specificity is unknown. Only in-frame clones appear in the TCRdb table, and some are missing; sequencing was by immunoSEQ multiplex PCR. The data hold tens of thousands of clones, with roughly 89% observed a single time. This sample stems from a study of T cell responses to AZD1222 COVID-19 vaccine. Points from the study as a whole: In the spike-specific TCR repertoire, nearly half reportedly target unmutated variant regions. After the peak T cell response, and only then, were repertoires sampled. Distributed over spike, vaccine-associated CD4 TCRs predominated at 160-218 and 743-854.

This specimen consisted of peripheral blood, obtained 28 days after the second AZD1222 dose. The receptor was derived from an adult who received the AZD1222 COVID-19 vaccine.

The CDR3 coding sequence is TGCGCCAGCAGCTTGGTGGCTAGCGGGAACACCGGGGAGCTGTTTTTT. It encodes CASSLVASGNTGELFF. The chain employs TRBV5-1 and TRBJ2-2, with 7 positions matching TRBD2. V lost 0 bases, J lost 1 base, and 3 bases stayed unmatched. In germline, CDR1 is SGHRS, CDR2 YFSETQ. CDR3 length: 16 residues.